This T cell receptor (beta chain) is drawn from a study of blood T cells in healthy people across ages. Study outcomes and limitations: Strong correlation existed between TCR beta diversity and naive T cell percentage. It was not known whether donors were CMV positive (a possible confounder of expanded clonotype changes).

This clonotype was seen a few times. What it binds is not known. Through a sample-barcoded 5' primer and a J-beta primer mix, a second PCR was run for roughly 7 to 12 cycles. In TCRdb, the 5' RACE reads were re-called with MiXCR into one record per CDR3 protein. The sample has just over 1 million distinct CDR3 sequences, less than 50% seen once; the top ten hold 18%. The CDR3 is 15 residues long. V was trimmed by 6 bases and J by 1 base, leaving 15 bases between them. Sequencing used blood. The rearrangement joins TRBV12-3 or TRBV12-4 to TRBJ2-5; D perhaps matches TRBD1 (6 bases). The source is a woman between 55 and 75 years old in good health. The CDR3 coding sequence is TGTGCCAGCAGCCGTCTTGGACAGCCCCAAGAGACCCAGTACTTC. Its translation: CASSRLGQPQETQYF.